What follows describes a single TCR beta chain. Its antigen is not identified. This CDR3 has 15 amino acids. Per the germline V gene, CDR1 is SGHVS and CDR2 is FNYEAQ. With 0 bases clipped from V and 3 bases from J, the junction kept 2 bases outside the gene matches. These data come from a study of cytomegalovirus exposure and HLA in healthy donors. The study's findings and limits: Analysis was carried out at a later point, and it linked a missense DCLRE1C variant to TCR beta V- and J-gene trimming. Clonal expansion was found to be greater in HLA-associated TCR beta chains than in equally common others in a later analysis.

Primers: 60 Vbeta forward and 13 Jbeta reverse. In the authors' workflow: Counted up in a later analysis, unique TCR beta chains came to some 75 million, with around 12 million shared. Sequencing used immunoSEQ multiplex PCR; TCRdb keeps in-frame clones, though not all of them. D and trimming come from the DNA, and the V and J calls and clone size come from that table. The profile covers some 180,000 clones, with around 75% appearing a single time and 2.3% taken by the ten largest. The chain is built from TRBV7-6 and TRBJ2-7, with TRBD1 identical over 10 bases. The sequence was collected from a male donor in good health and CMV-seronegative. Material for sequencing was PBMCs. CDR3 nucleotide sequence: TGTGCCAGCAGCTTAGCAGGGACAGGGGACTACGAGCAGTACTTC. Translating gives CASSLAGTGDYEQYF.